What follows describes a single T cell receptor beta chain. No antigen is known for it. Base qualities are not provided; no much larger clone lies one nucleotide away. The sample is drawn from a study of T-cell memory formation after mild COVID-19 (dated by TCRdb to the early 2020s). Broadly, across the study: Most TCR sequence clusters were specific to one of the two donors. T-cell clones expanding and contracting after mild COVID-19 in two donors were tracked by longitudinal TCRalpha and TCRbeta repertoire sequencing. Two young, previously healthy adult volunteers made up the cohort, one male and one female. Findings and caveats that apply to the study as a whole: SARS-CoV-2 specificity of the second-wave clones peaking on day 37 was not confirmed. The detection of some responding clones in pre-infection memory suggests that pre-existing cross-reactive memory T cells joined the SARS-CoV-2 response. Clones that contracted from day 15 to 85 showed balanced CD4/CD8 phenotypes, whereas a second wave of clones that expanded from day 15 to 37 leaned towards CD4+. Contracting CD4+ clones were located mainly in the CM and EM memory subsets, whereas CD8+ clones were found to be enriched in EMRA. Only a couple of mild cases were covered in the study, and larger cohorts including severe cases with pre-infection samples were considered necessary.

Ficoll-Paque density gradient centrifugation was the method used to isolate PBMCs. TCRdb shows the sequencer as Illumina NovaSeq 6000. Using 5'RACE with constant-segment primers, TCRalpha and TCRbeta cDNA libraries were constructed, with sample barcodes and unique molecular identifiers added in the process. RNA was extracted from every sample with Trizol reagent. Libraries were amplified in two PCR steps, with a second sample barcode and Illumina TruSeq adapters added in the second step. The libraries were sequenced on an Illumina NovaSeq using 2 x 150 bp paired-end reads. Under the source paper's analysis protocol: With migec v1.2.7, reads were demultiplexed and then collapsed into UMI-guided consensus sequences. With mixcr v2.1.11, UMI consensuses were aligned to TRA and TRB V and J templates and assembled into clonotypes. A clonotype was counted as expanded or contracted only when both edgeR and NoisET called the clonotype significant, with the noise models trained on biological replicates. For edgeR calls, the cutoffs were a false discovery rate-adjusted p below 0.01 and a log2 fold-change threshold of 1. PCA with hierarchical clustering of max-normalized trajectories of the 1000 most abundant clonotypes was used as exploratory dynamics analysis. Separately sequenced CD4+ and CD8+ repertoires were used to assign the CD4 or CD8 phenotype of responding clones. The public reads were quality trimmed at Q25 with fastp and then assembled into clones with MiXCR by TCRdb, keeping productive beta chains. When rows share a CDR3 protein, they turn into one entry using the most common DNA and genes. Here the V and J calls rest on TCRdb's processing, not on the authors' analysis. For this sample the table gives 200,000 to 250,000 distinct CDR3 sequences, of which over 9% were detected only once. The ten largest make up under 25% of the sample.

The junction shows trimming of 2 bases on V and 1 base on J, plus 25 bases between the germline ends. The CDR3, from cysteine to phenylalanine, totals 20 residues. The read is trimmed to its CDR3 DNA, 60 bases read in frame from base 1. According to the germline V gene, CDR1 reads SGHRS and CDR2 reads YFSETQ. This TCR was recovered from a man between 18 and 35 years old who had mild COVID-19 (a few samples of this study predate the infection). The sample titles of this study are shuffled in the database, so cell type and time point are left out; the donor was told from shared clones. Sequencing was done on a sample of PBMCs or a T cell subset sorted from them (not recorded which). The rearranged segments are TRBV5-1 and TRBJ2-1; D gene: possibly TRBD2, on 5 matching bases. The CDR3 reads as follows: CASSLSLGAGFKASYNEQFF. The sequenced DNA: TGCGCCAGCAGCTTATCATTGGGTGCGGGTTTCAAGGCGTCCTACAATGAGCAGTTCTTC. The CDR3 plus the reference TRBV5-1 and TRBJ2-1 genes for the other parts give the full variable domain: KAGVTQTPRYLIKTRGQQVTLSCSPISGHRSVSWYQQTPGQGLQFLFEYFSETQRNKGNFPGRFSGRQFSNSRSEMNVSTLELGDSALYLCASSLSLGAGFKASYNEQFFGPGTRLTVL.